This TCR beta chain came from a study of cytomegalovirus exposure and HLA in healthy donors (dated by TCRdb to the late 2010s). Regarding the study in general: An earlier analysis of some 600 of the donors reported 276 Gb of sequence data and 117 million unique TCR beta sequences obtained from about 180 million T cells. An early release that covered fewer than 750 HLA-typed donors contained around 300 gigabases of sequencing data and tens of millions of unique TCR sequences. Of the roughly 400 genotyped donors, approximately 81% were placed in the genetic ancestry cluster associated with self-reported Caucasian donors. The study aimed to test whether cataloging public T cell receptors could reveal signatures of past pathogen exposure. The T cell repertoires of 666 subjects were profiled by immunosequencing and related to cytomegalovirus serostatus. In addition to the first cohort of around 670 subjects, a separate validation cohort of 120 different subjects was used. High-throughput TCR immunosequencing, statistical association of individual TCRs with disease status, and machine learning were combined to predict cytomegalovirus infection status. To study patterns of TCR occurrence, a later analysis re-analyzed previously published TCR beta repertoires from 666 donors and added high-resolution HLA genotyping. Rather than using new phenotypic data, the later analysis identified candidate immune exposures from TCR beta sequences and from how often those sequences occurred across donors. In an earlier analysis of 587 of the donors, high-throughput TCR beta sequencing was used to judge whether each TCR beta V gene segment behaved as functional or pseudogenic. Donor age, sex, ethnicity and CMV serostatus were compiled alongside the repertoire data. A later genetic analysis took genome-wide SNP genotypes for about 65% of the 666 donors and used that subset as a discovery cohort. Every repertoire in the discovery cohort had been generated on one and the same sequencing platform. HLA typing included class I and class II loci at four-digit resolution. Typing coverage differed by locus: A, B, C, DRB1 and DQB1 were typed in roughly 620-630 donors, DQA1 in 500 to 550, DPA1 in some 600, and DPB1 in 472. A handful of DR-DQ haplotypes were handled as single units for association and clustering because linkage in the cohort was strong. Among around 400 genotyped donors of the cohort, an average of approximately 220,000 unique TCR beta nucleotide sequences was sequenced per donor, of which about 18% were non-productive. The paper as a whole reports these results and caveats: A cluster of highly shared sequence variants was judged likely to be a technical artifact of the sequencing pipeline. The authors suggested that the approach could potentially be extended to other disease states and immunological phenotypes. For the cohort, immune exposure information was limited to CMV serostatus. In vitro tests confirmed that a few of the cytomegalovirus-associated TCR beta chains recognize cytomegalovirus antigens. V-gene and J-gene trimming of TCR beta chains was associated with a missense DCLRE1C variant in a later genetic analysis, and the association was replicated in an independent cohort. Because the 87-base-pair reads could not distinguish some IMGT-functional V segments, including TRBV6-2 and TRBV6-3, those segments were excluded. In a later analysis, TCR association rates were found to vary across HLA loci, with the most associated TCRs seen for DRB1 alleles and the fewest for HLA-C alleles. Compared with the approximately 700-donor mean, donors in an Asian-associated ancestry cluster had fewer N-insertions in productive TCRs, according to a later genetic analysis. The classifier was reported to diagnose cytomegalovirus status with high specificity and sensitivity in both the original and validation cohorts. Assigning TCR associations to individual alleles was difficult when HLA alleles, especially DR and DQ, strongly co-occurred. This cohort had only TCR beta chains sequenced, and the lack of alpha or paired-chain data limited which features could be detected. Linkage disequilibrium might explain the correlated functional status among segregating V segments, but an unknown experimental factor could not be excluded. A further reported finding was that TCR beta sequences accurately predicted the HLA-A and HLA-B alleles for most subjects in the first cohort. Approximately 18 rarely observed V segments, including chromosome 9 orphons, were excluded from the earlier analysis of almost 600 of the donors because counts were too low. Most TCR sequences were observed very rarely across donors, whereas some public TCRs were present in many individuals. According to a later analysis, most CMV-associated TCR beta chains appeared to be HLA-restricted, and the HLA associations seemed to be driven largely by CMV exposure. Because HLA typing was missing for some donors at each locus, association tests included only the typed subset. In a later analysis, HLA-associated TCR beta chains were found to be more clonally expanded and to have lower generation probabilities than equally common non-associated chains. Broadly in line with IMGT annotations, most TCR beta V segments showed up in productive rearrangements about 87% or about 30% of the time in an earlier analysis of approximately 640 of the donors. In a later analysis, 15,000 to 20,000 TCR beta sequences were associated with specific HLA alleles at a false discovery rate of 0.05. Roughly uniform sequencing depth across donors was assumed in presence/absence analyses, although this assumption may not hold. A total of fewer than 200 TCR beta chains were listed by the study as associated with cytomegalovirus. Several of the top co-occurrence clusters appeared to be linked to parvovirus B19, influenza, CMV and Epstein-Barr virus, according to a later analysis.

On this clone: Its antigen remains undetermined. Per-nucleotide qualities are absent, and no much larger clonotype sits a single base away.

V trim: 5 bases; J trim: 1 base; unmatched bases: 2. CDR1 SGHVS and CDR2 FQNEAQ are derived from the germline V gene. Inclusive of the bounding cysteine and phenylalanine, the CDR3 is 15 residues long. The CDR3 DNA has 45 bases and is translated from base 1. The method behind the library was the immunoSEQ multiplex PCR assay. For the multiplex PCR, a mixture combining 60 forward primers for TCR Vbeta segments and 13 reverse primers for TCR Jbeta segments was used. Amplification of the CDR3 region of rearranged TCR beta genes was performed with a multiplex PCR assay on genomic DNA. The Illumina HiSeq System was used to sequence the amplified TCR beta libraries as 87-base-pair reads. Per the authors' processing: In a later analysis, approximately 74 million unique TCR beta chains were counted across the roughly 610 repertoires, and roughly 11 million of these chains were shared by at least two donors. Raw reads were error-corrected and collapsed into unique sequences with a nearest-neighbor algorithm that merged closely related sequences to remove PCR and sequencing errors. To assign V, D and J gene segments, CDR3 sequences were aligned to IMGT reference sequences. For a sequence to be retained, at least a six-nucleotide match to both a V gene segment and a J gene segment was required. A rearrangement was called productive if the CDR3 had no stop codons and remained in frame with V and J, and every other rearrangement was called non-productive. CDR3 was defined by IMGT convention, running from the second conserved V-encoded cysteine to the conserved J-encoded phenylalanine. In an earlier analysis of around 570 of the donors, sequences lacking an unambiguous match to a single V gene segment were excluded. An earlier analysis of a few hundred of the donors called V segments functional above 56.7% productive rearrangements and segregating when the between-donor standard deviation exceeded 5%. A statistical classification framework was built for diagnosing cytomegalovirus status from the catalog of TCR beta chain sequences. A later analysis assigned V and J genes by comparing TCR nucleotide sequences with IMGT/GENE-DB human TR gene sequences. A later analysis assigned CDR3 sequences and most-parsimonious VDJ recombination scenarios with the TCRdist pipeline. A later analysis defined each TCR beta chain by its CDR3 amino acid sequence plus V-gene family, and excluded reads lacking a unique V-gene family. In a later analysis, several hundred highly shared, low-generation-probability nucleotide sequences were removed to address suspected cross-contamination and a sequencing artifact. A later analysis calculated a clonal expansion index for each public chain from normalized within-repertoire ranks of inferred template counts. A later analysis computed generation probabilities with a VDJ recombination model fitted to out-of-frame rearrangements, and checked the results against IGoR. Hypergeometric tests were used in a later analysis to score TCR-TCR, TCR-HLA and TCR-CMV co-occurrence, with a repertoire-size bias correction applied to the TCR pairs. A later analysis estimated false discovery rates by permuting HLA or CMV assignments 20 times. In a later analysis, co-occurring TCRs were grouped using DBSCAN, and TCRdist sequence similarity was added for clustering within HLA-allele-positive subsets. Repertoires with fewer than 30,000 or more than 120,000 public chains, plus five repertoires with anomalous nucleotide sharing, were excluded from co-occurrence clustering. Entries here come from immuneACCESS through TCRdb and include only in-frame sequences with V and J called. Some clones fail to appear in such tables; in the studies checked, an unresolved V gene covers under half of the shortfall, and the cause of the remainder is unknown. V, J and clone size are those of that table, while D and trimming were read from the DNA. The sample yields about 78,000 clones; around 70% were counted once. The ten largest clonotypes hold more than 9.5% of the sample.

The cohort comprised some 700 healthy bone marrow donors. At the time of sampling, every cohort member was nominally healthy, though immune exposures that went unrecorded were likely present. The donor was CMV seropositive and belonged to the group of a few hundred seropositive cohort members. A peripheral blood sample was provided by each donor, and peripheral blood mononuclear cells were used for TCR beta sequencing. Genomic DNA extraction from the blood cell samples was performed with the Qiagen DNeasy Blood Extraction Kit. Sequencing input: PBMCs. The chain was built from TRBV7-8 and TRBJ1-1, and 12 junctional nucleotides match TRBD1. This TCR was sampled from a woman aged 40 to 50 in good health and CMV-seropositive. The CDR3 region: CASSQGQGANTEAFF. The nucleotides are TGTGCCAGCAGCCAGGGACAGGGGGCGAACACTGAAGCTTTCTTT.